The sequence of this T cell receptor (beta chain) was determined in a study of cytotoxic CD8 clonotypes in ibrutinib-treated CLL. This clone was seen a handful of times. This CDR3 is built from 14 residues. Trimming cost V 7 bases and J 4 bases; bases outside gene matches: 7. Per the germline V gene, CDR1 is MDHEN and CDR2 is SYDVKM. The method was immunoSEQ multiplex PCR; TCRdb's version includes in-frame clones alone and lacks a portion of them. The sample includes about 12,000 clones, under 80% of them seen just once. Source: PBMCs, taken before ibrutinib treatment. This sequence was found in a human donor with chronic lymphocytic leukemia. This sequence joins TRBV28 and TRBJ2-3, with 8 bases matching TRBD2. The CDR3 is CASKYSTSADTQYF. CDR3 coding DNA: TGTGCCAGCAAATACTCGACTAGCGCAGATACGCAGTATTTT. Based on the CDR3 plus reference TRBV28 and TRBJ2-3, the full variable domain is DVKVTQSSRYLVKRTGEKVFLECVQDMDHENMFWYRQDPGLGLRLIYFSYDVKMKEKGDIPEGYSVSREKKERFSLILESASTNQTSMYLCASKYSTSADTQYFGPGTRLTVL.